Below are 16 T cell receptor beta chains sequenced from a single sample in a study of T-cell reconstitution after alpha-beta-depleted transplantation in children. A library of TCRbeta sequences, prepared with unique molecular identifiers, was generated. TCRdb re-called the PCR reads through MiXCR, storing one row per CDR3 protein. This table holds 600,000 to 700,000 distinct CDR3 sequences, around 14% found once. The sequences come from PBMCs, collected before TCRalphabeta/CD19-depleted stem cell transplant. These receptors were taken from a girl aged 2 to 10 with congenital amegakaryocytic thrombocytopenia, due to receive a stem cell transplant.

There are a few counts of this clonotype. The CDR3 reads CSARDRAHSGANVLTF. The CDR3 DNA sequence: TGCAGTGCTAGAGACAGGGCGCACTCTGGGGCCAACGTCCTGACTTTC. This chain links TRBV20-1 with TRBJ2-6, with D possibly matching TRBD1 (5 bases). Germline V gives CDR1 DFQATT, CDR2 SNEGSKA (reference sequence). CDR3 length: 16 residues. Trimming took off 0 bases at V and 0 bases at J, with 9 bases between the two ends.

This clonotype was seen repeatedly, ten times or more. V is TRBV12-3 or TRBV12-4 and J is TRBJ2-1, with TRBD2 identical over 10 bases. The CDR3 is 16 residues long. The junction had 8 bases not matched to a gene; V was cut back by 5 bases and J by 4 bases. The chain's CDR3 is CASSHSGRASYNEQFF. CDR3 bases: TGTGCCAGCAGTCACAGCGGGAGGGCCTCTTACAATGAGCAGTTCTTC.

This clonotype showed up many times. This chain joins TRBV5-1 and TRBJ2-1, with no clear D. V was cut by 8 bases and J by 8 bases, with 11 bases left in between. CDR3 length: 11 amino acids. Germline CDR1 is SGHRS and CDR2 is YFSETQ. The CDR3 sequence: CARTRLDEQFF. In DNA, the CDR3 is TGCGCCAGGACCCGTCTCGATGAGCAGTTCTTC.

The chain has TRBV5-1 and TRBJ1-1; a possible D gene is TRBD1 (5 bases). Looked up from germline, CDR1 is SGHRS and CDR2 is YFSETQ. This CDR3 is 16 amino acids long. The V gene lost 0 bases and the J gene lost 1 base, with 13 bases spanning the gap. The CDR3 DNA reads as TGCGCCAGCAGCTTGGTGGGGGGATGGAAGAACACTGAAGCTTTCTTT. Translated: CASSLVGGWKNTEAFF.

This clonotype was observed a handful of times. The chain employs TRBV5-5 and TRBJ1-2; D possibly corresponds to TRBD1 (5 bases). The CDR3 runs 15 residues. Germline CDR1 is SGHKS and CDR2 is YYEKEE (reference sequence). V lost 4 bases and J 0 bases, leaving 13 bases between the germline ends. The CDR3 sequence: CASSTGPRPNYGYTF. The CDR3 DNA is TGTGCCAGCAGCACAGGCCCGAGACCTAACTATGGCTACACCTTC.

Points on this clonotype: A much larger clone sits a single nucleotide away, making a read error possible. As DNA, the CDR3 is TGTGCCAGCAGTTACTCAGCTAGCGGCCCCTACGAGCAGTACTTC. Its protein is CASSYSASGPYEQYF. V is TRBV6-5 and J is TRBJ2-7; 7 bases match TRBD2. Germline CDR1 and CDR2: MNHEY and SVGAGI. V lost 0 bases and J lost 2; bases outside the gene matches: 4. The CDR3 contains 15 residues.

There are many counts of this clonotype. The chain recombines TRBV20-1 with TRBJ2-7; D ambiguous. The CDR3 sequence is 11 residues long. Germline CDR1 DFQATT, CDR2 SNEGSKA (reference sequence). Deletions cut 5 bases from V and 0 bases from J, with 5 bases between. The CDR3 loop is CSALTSYEQYF. CDR3 bases: TGCAGTGCTCTAACCTCCTACGAGCAGTACTTC.

There are many counts of this clonotype. The chain combines TRBV27 with TRBJ1-5; a weak D match, TRBD1 (6 bases). This CDR3 comprises 14 residues. The V end was cut by 7 bases, the J end by 5 bases, with 15 bases between. Germline CDR1 and CDR2: MNHEY and SMNVEV (reference sequence). Written as DNA, the CDR3 is TGTGCCAGCACCCCCAGGGGTTTCGATCAGCCCCAGCATTTT. It codes for CASTPRGFDQPQHF.

This clonotype was counted only a few times. V usage is TRBV2 and J usage is TRBJ1-3; 7 positions agree with TRBD1. The V and J ends lost 5 bases and 2 bases, in that order; junction bases with no gene match: 6. The CDR3 has 15 residues. Germline assignment: CDR1 SNHLY and CDR2 FYNNEI. The CDR3 DNA reads as TGTGCCAGCAGTTCCAACGACAGGGCTGGAAACACCATATATTTT. It specifies CASSSNDRAGNTIYF.

This clonotype turned up a few times. The chain is built from TRBV5-1 and TRBJ2-7; 9 bases are a match to TRBD2. This CDR3 spans 15 amino acids. Germline CDR1 reads SGHRS; CDR2 reads YFSETQ. J was trimmed by 6 bases and V by 3 bases; bases with no gene match: 10. CDR3 loop: CASSYSGSSTAEQYF. Here the CDR3 DNA reads TGCGCCAGCAGCTATAGCGGGAGTTCGACCGCCGAGCAGTACTTC.

This clonotype has a handful of counts. Here the CDR3 DNA reads TGTGCCAGCAGCTTACACCCCCTACAGGGGGCCCTGGAGACCCAGTACTTC. Residues: CASSLHPLQGALETQYF. The genes are TRBV7-6 and TRBJ2-5; 9 bases map to TRBD1. V was clipped by 2 bases and J by 5 bases; unmatched bases: 12. CDR3 size: 17 residues. CDR1 is SGHVS and CDR2 is FNYEAQ in the germline V gene.

This clonotype was counted between two and nine times. This chain connects TRBV19 to TRBJ1-5, with D possibly TRBD1 on 5 matching bases. The germline V gene has CDR1 LNHDA and CDR2 SQIVND (reference sequence). Trimming stripped 9 bases from V and 2 bases from J, with 11 bases between. This CDR3 comprises 13 residues. The CDR3 coding sequence is TGTGCCAGCGAAATGGGGGGCAATCAGCCCCAGCATTTT. It encodes CASEMGGNQPQHF.

This clonotype appeared a few times. The chain couples TRBV12-3 or TRBV12-4 to TRBJ2-1, with D perhaps assigned TRBD1 or TRBD2 (6 bases each). CDR3 length: 16 amino acids. Trimming cost V 3 bases and J 4 bases, with 16 bases left between them. CDR3 DNA: TGTGCCAGCAGTTTCGAGGGGGGAGCTGAATACAATGAGCAGTTCTTC. As protein: CASSFEGGAEYNEQFF.

This clonotype was seen only a few times. The chain links TRBV20-1 to TRBJ2-7; D is undetermined. Germline lookup yields CDR1 DFQATT and CDR2 SNEGSKA (reference sequence). V lost 3 bases and J 2 bases, leaving 14 bases between the germline ends. CDR3 length: 14 residues. The CDR3 sequence: CSARPQGITYEQYF. The CDR3 DNA sequence: TGCAGTGCTAGGCCCCAAGGGATAACCTACGAGCAGTACTTC.

This clonotype was detected many times. The genes are TRBV7-9 and TRBJ2-1; 8 nucleotides line up with TRBD2. The CDR3 contains 16 residues. CDR1 and CDR2 (germline): SEHNR, FQNEAQ (reference sequence). V dropped 5 bases and J dropped 1; count of bases not matched to a gene: 7. This CDR3 is CASSPAAGESYNEQFF. The CDR3 DNA is TGTGCCAGCAGCCCAGCAGCGGGAGAATCCTACAATGAGCAGTTCTTC.

This clonotype appeared many times. The CDR3 loop reads CASSLVLAGEEELFF. For the CDR3, the DNA is TGCGCCAGCAGCTTGGTCCTAGCGGGAGAAGAGGAGCTGTTTTTT. The chain carries TRBV5-1 and TRBJ2-2; 10 nucleotides align to TRBD2. In germline, CDR1 is SGHRS, CDR2 YFSETQ. There are 15 residues in the CDR3. Trimming removed 0 bases from V and 10 bases from J; junction bases left unmatched: 6. The full variable domain, rest sourced from reference TRBV5-1 and TRBJ2-2, is KAGVTQTPRYLIKTRGQQVTLSCSPISGHRSVSWYQQTPGQGLQFLFEYFSETQRNKGNFPGRFSGRQFSNSRSEMNVSTLELGDSALYLCASSLVLAGEEELFFGEGSRLTVL.